This T cell receptor beta chain was retrieved from a study of cytomegalovirus exposure and HLA in healthy donors. Study results and caveats: Cytomegalovirus association was listed for around 170 TCR beta chains. Presence/absence analyses rested on an assumption that sequencing depth was roughly uniform across donors.

The PCR made use of 60 Vbeta and 13 Jbeta primers. Sequencing was performed with immunoSEQ multiplex PCR; in TCRdb, only in-frame clones are kept and a portion is missing. The table records roughly 160,000 clones, about 82% of them present only once. Details on this clone: The antigen is undetermined.

CDR1 and CDR2 (germline): MNHNS, SASEGT. Trimming took 0 bases from V and 2 from J, leaving 10 bases between them. This CDR3 has 15 amino acids. Sequencing was carried out using PBMCs. The receptor was derived from a woman aged 45-65 years in good health and CMV-seropositive. The chain combines TRBV6-1 with TRBJ1-2; possible D gene TRBD1, 5 bases. CDR3 DNA: TGTGCCAGCAGTGAAGCGCTTTACAGGAACTATGGCTACACCTTC. Its translation is CASSEALYRNYGYTF.